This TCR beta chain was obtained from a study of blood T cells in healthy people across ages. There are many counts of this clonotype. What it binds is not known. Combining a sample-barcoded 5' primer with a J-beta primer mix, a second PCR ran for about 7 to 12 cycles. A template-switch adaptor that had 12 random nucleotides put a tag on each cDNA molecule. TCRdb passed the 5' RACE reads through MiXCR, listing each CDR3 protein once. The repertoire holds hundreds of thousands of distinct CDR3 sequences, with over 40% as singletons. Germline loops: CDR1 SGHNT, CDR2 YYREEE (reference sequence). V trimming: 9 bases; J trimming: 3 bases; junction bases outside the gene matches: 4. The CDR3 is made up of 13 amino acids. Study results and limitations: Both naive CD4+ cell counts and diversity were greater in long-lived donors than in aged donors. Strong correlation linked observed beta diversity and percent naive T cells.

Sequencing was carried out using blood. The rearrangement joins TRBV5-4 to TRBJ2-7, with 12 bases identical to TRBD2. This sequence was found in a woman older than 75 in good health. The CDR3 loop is CAIATSGGYEQYF. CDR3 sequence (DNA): TGTGCCATCGCGACTAGCGGGGGCTACGAGCAGTACTTC.